This T cell receptor beta chain was identified during a study of Ad26.COV2.S vaccination and SARS-CoV-2 variants. About this clone: Its antigen is still unknown.

The CDR3 is 14 amino acids. Germline CDR1 is SGHRS and CDR2 is YFSETQ. Trimming left V 1 base short and J 5 bases short, with 7 bases between. The repertoire was sequenced with immunoSEQ multiplex PCR; TCRdb's copy has only in-frame clones and lacks some. Among 180,000 or so clones, around 88% were seen once, and the ten largest hold 5.9%. Study-wide results and limits: The study found similar non-spike TCR breadth in vaccine and placebo recipients.

The chain carries TRBV5-1 and TRBJ1-6; D is undetermined. Here the sequenced sample was peripheral blood, taken after recovery from COVID-19. The source of this sequence is a human donor who had recovered from COVID-19. This CDR3 is CASSLRQNNSPLHF. The CDR3 DNA sequence: TGCGCCAGCAGCTTGAGGCAGAATAATTCACCCCTCCACTTT.